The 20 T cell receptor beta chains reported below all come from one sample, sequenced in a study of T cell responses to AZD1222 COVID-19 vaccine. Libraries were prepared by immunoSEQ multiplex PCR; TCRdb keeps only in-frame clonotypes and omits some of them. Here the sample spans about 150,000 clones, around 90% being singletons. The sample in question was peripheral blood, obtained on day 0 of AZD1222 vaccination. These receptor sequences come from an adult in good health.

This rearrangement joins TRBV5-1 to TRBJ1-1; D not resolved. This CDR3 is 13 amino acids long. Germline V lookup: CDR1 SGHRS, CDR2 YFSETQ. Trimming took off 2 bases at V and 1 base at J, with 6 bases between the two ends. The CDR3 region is CASSFDPNTEAFF. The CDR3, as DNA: TGCGCCAGCAGCTTTGACCCGAACACTGAAGCTTTCTTT.

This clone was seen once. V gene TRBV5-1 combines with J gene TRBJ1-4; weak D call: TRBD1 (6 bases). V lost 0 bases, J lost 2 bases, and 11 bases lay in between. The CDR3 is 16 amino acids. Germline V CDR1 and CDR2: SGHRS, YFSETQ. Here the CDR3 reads CASSLGGGGTNEKLFF. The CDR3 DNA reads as TGCGCCAGCAGCTTGGGCGGCGGGGGCACTAATGAAAAACTGTTTTTT.

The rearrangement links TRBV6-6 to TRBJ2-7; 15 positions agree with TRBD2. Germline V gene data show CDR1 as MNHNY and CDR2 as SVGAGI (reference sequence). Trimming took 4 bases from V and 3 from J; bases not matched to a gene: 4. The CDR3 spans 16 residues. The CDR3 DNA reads TGTGCCAGCAGTTGGACTAGCGGGAGGGGAGGCTACGAGCAGTACTTC. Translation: CASSWTSGRGGYEQYF.

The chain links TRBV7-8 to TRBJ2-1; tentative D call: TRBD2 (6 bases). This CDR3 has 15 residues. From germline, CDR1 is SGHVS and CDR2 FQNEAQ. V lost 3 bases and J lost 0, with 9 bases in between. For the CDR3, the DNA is TGTGCCAGCAGCTTTGGAGGGCGCTCCTACAATGAGCAGTTCTTC. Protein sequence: CASSFGGRSYNEQFF.

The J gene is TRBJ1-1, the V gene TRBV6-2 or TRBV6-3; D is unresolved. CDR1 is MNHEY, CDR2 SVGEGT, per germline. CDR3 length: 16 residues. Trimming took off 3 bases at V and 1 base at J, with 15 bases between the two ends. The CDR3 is CASSYGKILWNTEAFF. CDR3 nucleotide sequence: TGTGCCAGCAGTTATGGGAAAATACTCTGGAACACTGAAGCTTTCTTT.

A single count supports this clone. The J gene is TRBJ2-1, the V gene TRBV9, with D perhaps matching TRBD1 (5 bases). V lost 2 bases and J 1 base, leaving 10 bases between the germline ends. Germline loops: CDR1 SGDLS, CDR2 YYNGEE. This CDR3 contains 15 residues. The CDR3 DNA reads TGTGCCAGCAGCGTTGGGGCGGTATCCTACAATGAGCAGTTCTTC. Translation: CASSVGAVSYNEQFF.

CDR3 protein: CAISFGTYEQYF. In DNA, the CDR3 is TGTGCCATCAGTTTCGGGACCTACGAGCAGTACTTC. The genes are TRBV10-3 and TRBJ2-7, with a tentative D call TRBD2 (5 bases). CDR3 size: 12 residues. Germline CDR1 and CDR2: ENHRY and SYGVKD. The V gene lost 5 bases and the J gene lost 2 bases, with 7 bases spanning the gap.

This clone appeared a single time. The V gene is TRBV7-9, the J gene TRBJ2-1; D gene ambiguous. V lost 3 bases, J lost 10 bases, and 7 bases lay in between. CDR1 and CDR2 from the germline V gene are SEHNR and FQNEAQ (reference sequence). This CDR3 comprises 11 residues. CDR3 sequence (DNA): TGTGCCAGCAGCTTTATTGCGGAGCAGTTCTTC. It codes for CASSFIAEQFF.

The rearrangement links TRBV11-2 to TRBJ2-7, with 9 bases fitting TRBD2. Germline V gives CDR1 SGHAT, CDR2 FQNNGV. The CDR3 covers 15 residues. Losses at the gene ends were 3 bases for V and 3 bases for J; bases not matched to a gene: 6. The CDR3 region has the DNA TGTGCCAGCAGCTTGGCGGGAGGGCCTGTCTACGAGCAGTACTTC. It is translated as CASSLAGGPVYEQYF. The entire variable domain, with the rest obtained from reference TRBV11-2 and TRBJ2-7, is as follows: EAGVAQSPRYKIIEKRQSVAFWCNPISGHATLYWYQQILGQGPKLLIQFQNNGVVDDSQLPKDRFSAERLKGVDSTLKIQPAKLEDSAVYLCASSLAGGPVYEQYFGPGTRLTVT.

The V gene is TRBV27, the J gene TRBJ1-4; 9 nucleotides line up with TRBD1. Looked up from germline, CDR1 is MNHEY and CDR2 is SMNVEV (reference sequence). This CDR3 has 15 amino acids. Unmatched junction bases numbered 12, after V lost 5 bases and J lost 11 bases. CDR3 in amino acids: CASSDRTAGTGKLFF. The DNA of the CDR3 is TGTGCCAGCAGTGACCGGACCGCGGGGACAGGGAAACTGTTTTTT.

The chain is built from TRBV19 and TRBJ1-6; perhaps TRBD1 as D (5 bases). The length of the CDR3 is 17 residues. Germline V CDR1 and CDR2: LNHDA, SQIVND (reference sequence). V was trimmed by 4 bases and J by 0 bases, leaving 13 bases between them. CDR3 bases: TGTGCCAGTAGTAGCCGGGACCGAAGCTCCTATAATTCACCCCTCCACTTT. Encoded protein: CASSSRDRSSYNSPLHF. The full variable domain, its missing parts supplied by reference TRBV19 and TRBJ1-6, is DGGITQSPKYLFRKEGQNVTLSCEQNLNHDAMYWYRQDPGQGLRLIYYSQIVNDFQKGDIAEGYSVSREKKESFPLTVTSAQKNPTAFYLCASSSRDRSSYNSPLHFGNGTRLTVT.

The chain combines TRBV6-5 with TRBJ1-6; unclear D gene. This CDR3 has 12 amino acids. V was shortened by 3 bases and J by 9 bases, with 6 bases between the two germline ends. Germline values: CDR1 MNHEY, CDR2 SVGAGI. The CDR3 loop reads CASSYTSSPLHF. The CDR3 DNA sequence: TGTGCCAGCAGTTATACCAGTTCACCCCTCCACTTT.

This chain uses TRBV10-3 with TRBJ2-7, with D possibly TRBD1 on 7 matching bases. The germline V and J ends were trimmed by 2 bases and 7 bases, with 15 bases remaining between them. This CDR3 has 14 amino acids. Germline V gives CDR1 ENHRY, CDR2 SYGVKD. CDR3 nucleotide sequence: TGTGCCATCAGTGAGGCAGGGGGAGGATTTGAGCAGTACTTC. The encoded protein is CAISEAGGGFEQYF.

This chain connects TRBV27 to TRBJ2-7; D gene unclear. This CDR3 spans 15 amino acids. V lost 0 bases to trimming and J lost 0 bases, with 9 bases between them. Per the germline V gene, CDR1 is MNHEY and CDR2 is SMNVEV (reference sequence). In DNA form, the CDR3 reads TGTGCCAGCAGTTTATCGCGGCCGAGCTCCTACGAGCAGTACTTC. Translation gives CASSLSRPSSYEQYF.

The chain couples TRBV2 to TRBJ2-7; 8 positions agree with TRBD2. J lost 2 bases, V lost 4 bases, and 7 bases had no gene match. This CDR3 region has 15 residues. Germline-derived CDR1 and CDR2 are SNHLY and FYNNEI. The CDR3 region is CASSVGGTSAYEQYF. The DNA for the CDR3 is TGTGCCAGCAGTGTAGGGGGGACTAGTGCCTACGAGCAGTACTTC. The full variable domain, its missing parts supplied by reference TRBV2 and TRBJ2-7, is EPEVTQTPSHQVTQMGQEVILRCVPISNHLYFYWYRQILGQKVEFLVSFYNNEISEKSEIFDDQFSVERPDGSNFTLKIRSTKLEDSAMYFCASSVGGTSAYEQYFGPGTRLTVT.

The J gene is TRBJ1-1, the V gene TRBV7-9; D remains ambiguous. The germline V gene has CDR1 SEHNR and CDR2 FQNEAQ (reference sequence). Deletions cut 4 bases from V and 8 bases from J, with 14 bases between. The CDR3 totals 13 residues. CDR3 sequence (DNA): TGTGCCAGCAGCTCCTCCACTGGAGGAGAAGCTTTCTTT. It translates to CASSSSTGGEAFF.

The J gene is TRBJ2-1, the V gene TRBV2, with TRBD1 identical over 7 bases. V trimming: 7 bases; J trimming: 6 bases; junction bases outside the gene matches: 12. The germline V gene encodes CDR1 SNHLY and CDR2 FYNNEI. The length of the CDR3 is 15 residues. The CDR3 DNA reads TGTGCCAGCATCCCGACAGGGACCCCATCCAATGAGCAGTTCTTC. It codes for CASIPTGTPSNEQFF.

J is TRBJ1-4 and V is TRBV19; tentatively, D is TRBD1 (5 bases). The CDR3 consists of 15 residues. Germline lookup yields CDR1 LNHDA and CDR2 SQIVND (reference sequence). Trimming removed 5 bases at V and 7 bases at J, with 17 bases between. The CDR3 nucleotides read TGTGCCAGTAGTTTTCAGGGAAGGGCTGGTGAAAAACTGTTTTTT. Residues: CASSFQGRAGEKLFF.

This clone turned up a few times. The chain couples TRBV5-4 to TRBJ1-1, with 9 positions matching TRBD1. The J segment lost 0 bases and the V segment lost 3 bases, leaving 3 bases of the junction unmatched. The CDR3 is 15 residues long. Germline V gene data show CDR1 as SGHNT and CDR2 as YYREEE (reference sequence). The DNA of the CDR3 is TGTGCCAGCAGCTATGGACAGGGGTTGAACACTGAAGCTTTCTTT. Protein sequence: CASSYGQGLNTEAFF.

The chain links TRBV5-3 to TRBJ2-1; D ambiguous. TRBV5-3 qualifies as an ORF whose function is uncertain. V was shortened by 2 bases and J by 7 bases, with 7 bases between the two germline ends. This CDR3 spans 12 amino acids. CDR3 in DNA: TGTGCCAGAAGCTTTGGCCGGAATGAGCAGTTCTTC. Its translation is CARSFGRNEQFF.